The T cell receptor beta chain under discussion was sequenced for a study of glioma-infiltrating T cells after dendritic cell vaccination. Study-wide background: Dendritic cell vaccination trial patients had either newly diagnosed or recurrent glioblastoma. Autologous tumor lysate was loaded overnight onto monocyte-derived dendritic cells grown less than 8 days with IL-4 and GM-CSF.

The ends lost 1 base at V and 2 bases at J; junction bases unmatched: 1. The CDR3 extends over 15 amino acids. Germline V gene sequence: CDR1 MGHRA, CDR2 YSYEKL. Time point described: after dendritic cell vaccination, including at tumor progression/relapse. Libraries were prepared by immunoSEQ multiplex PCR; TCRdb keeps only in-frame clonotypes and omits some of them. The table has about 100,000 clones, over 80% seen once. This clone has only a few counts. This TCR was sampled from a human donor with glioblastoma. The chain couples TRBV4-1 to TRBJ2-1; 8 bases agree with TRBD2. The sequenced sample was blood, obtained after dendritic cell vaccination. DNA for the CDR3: TGCGCCAGCAGCCAAGGGCGGGGGGCCTACAATGAGCAGTTCTTC. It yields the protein CASSQGRGAYNEQFF.